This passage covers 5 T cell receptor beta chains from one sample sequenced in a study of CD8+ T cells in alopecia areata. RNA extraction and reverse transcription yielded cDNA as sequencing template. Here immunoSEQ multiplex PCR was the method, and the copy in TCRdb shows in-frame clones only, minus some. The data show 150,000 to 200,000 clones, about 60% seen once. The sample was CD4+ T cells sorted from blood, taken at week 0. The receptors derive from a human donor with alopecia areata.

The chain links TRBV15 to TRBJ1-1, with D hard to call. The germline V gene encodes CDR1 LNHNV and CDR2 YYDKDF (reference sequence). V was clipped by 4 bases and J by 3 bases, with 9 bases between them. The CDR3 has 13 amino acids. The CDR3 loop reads CATSKRRDTEAFF. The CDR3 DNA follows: TGTGCCACCAGCAAGAGGAGGGACACTGAAGCTTTCTTT. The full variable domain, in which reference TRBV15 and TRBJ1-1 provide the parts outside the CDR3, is DAMVIQNPRYQVTQFGKPVTLSCSQTLNHNVMYWYQQKSSQAPKLLFHYYDKDFNNEADTPDNFQSRRPNTSFCFLDIRSPGLGDTAMYLCATSKRRDTEAFFGQGTRLTVV.

Written as DNA, the CDR3 is TGTGCCAGCAGCTTCGTTACTAAACTGTTTTTT. Amino acid sequence: CASSFVTKLFF. The chain links TRBV5-7 to TRBJ1-4, with D uncertain. TRBV5-7 is labeled an ORF, and its function is uncertain. This CDR3 comprises 11 residues. V dropped 2 bases and J dropped 11 bases, with 7 bases sitting between them.

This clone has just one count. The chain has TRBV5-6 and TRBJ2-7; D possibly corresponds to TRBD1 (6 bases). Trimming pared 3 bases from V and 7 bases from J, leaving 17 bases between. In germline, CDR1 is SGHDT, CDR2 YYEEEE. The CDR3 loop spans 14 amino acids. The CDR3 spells CASSSAGQLGEQYF. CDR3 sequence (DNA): TGTGCCAGCAGCTCGGCCGGACAGCTGGGAGAGCAGTACTTC.

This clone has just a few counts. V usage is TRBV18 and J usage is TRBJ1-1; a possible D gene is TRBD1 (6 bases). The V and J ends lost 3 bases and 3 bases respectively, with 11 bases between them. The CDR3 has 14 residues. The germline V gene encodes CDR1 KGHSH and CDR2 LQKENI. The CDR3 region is CASSPLDRYTEAFF. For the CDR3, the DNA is TGTGCCAGCTCACCGCTCGACAGGTACACTGAAGCTTTCTTT.

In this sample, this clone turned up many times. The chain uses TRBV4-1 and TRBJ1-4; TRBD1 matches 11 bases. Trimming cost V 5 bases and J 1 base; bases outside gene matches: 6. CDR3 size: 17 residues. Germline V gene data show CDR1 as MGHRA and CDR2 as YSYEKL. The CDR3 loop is CASSLDRGQETNEKLFF. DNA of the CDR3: TGCGCCAGCAGCTTGGACAGGGGGCAGGAAACTAATGAAAAACTGTTTTTT.